This TCR beta chain emerged from a study of breast tumors, draining lymph nodes, adjacent tissues. Breast cancer patients provided tissue from their axillary draining lymph nodes. One entry per CDR3 protein results from TCRdb running MiXCR on the multiplex PCR reads. In the table there are under 110,000 distinct CDR3 sequences, under 40% of which are singletons. The CDR3 totals 12 residues. With 1 base removed from V and 9 bases from J, the gap between germline ends came to 6 bases. Sequencing was done on a sample of axillary lymph node tissue. This chain joins TRBV12-3 or TRBV12-4 and TRBJ2-2; D call uncertain. This clonotype originated in a female donor with breast cancer. Some clones in this sample may be carry-over from other donors' samples. The CDR3 DNA follows: TGTGCCAGCAGTTTAGAAGGGCGGGAGCTGTTTTTT. Its translation: CASSLEGRELFF.